Listed here are 31 T cell receptor beta chains from one sample, sequenced in a study of PD-1 blockade in classical Hodgkin lymphoma. Brentuximab vedotin exposure varied, and every patient relapsed after autologous stem cell transplantation. Some clones are missing from TCRdb's copy, which holds only in-frame ones; the method was immunoSEQ multiplex PCR. Counted here are under 70,000 clones, 71% occurring once; the ten biggest clones make up approximately 9.9%. Sequencing was performed on peripheral blood mononuclear cells (PBMCs), taken before the second cycle of nivolumab. Every receptor here comes from a human donor with classical Hodgkin lymphoma.

The chain is built from TRBV28 and TRBJ1-2; D might be TRBD1 (5 bases). The CDR3 extends over 14 amino acids. The V end was cut by 7 bases, the J end by 4 bases, with 16 bases between. The germline gives CDR1 MDHEN, CDR2 SYDVKM. CDR3: CASTPAGDPYGYTF. The DNA of the CDR3 is TGTGCCAGCACCCCCGCGGGGGACCCCTATGGCTACACCTTC.

The rearrangement joins TRBV5-1 to TRBJ1-1; D might be TRBD1 (5 bases). The CDR3 extends over 15 amino acids. V was clipped by 0 bases and J by 3 bases, with 12 bases between them. Germline V CDR1 and CDR2: SGHRS, YFSETQ. The CDR3 DNA reads as TGCGCCAGCAGCTTGGAAGGGGTAGGCGACACTGAAGCTTTCTTT. Amino acids: CASSLEGVGDTEAFF.

This chain joins TRBV5-6 and TRBJ2-5; D unclear. The ends were cut back, 1 base at V and 7 bases at J, with 8 bases in the middle. The CDR3 length is 12 residues. CDR1 and CDR2 from the germline V gene are SGHDT and YYEEEE. DNA of the CDR3: TGTGCCAGCAGCTTGAGTTGGGGGACCCAGTACTTC. This translates into CASSLSWGTQYF.

This clone showed up just once. The V call is TRBV15, the J call TRBJ2-3; weak D call: TRBD1 (5 bases). The V and J ends lost 3 bases and 2 bases respectively, with 12 bases between them. CDR1 and CDR2 from the germline V gene are LNHNV and YYDKDF (reference sequence). The CDR3 is 15 amino acids. In DNA form, the CDR3 reads TGTGCCACCAGCAGTTACAGGTTGAACACAGATACGCAGTATTTT. Encoded protein: CATSSYRLNTDTQYF. Full variable domain (rest looked up from reference TRBV15 and TRBJ2-3): DAMVIQNPRYQVTQFGKPVTLSCSQTLNHNVMYWYQQKSSQAPKLLFHYYDKDFNNEADTPDNFQSRRPNTSFCFLDIRSPGLGDTAMYLCATSSYRLNTDTQYFGPGTRLTVL.

V and J are TRBV5-4 and TRBJ2-7; 9 positions match TRBD1. Germline V gives CDR1 SGHNT, CDR2 YYREEE (reference sequence). The CDR3 totals 14 residues. The junction had 8 bases not matched to a gene; V was cut back by 4 bases and J by 6 bases. The CDR3 coding sequence is TGTGCCAGCAGCCTATGGACAGGGGTGGGCGAGCAGTACTTC. This sequence encodes CASSLWTGVGEQYF. Filled out from reference TRBV5-4 and TRBJ2-7, the complete variable domain reads ETGVTQSPTHLIKTRGQQVTLRCSSQSGHNTVSWYQQALGQGPQFIFQYYREEENGRGNFPPRFSGLQFPNYSSELNVNALELDDSALYLCASSLWTGVGEQYFGPGTRLTVT.

This clone was seen just once. The rearrangement links TRBV7-8 to TRBJ2-3; TRBD1 aligns across 8 bases. V lost 5 bases and J lost 0; bases outside the gene matches: 4. This CDR3 region has 15 residues. The V gene's germline CDR1 is SGHVS and CDR2 FQNEAQ. The CDR3: CASSRQGPSTDTQYF. Here the CDR3 DNA reads TGTGCCAGCAGCCGACAGGGGCCTAGCACAGATACGCAGTATTTT.

The chain employs TRBV9 and TRBJ2-1, with 8 bases fitting TRBD2. Germline V gives CDR1 SGDLS, CDR2 YYNGEE. J lost 1 base, V lost 3 bases, and 9 bases had no gene match. The CDR3 is 17 amino acids. The CDR3 sequence: CASSARPGGASYNEQFF. The CDR3 DNA reads as TGTGCCAGCAGCGCCCGTCCCGGGGGGGCGTCCTACAATGAGCAGTTCTTC.

The V and J genes are TRBV19 and TRBJ2-7; 11 bases match TRBD2. Germline CDR1 is LNHDA and CDR2 is SQIVND (reference sequence). This CDR3 contains 18 residues. The V gene end was trimmed by 3 bases and the J gene end by 0 bases; junction bases not matched to a gene: 10. In DNA form, the CDR3 reads TGTGCCAGTAGTATCCTGCTAGCGGGGGGCCTCACCTCCTACGAGCAGTACTTC. This codes for CASSILLAGGLTSYEQYF.

The genes are TRBV5-4 and TRBJ2-2, with D unresolved. This CDR3 comprises 15 residues. The germline CDR1 and CDR2 sequences are SGHNT and YYREEE (reference sequence). V dropped 0 bases and J dropped 2 bases, with 8 bases sitting between them. The CDR3 bases are TGTGCCAGCAGCTTGGACTCCCTCAACACCGGGGAGCTGTTTTTT. Residues: CASSLDSLNTGELFF.

Here the CDR3 reads CASSERGASGYTF. CDR3 DNA: TGTGCCAGCAGTGAAAGGGGGGCTAGTGGCTACACCTTC. The chain joins TRBV2 to TRBJ1-2; D possibly corresponds to TRBD1 (6 bases). V lost 2 bases and J 7 bases, leaving 11 bases between the germline ends. There are 13 residues in the CDR3. Germline V gives CDR1 SNHLY, CDR2 FYNNEI.

The chain couples TRBV19 to TRBJ1-1, with 9 nucleotides matching TRBD1. The germline CDR1 and CDR2 sequences are LNHDA and SQIVND (reference sequence). The CDR3 covers 17 residues. V lost 3 bases, J lost 1 base, and 9 bases stayed unmatched. The CDR3 DNA follows: TGTGCCAGTAGTATCGTACAGGGGGCGCCCCCGAACACTGAAGCTTTCTTT. Translating it yields CASSIVQGAPPNTEAFF.

The chain links TRBV9 to TRBJ1-1; 7 positions agree with TRBD1. The CDR3 covers 13 residues. V lost 5 bases, J lost 4 bases, and 5 bases stayed unmatched. In germline, CDR1 is SGDLS, CDR2 YYNGEE. CDR3 DNA: TGTGCCAGCAGGTCCACAGGGGCCACTGAAGCTTTCTTT. Amino acids: CASRSTGATEAFF.

The chain uses TRBV7-3 and TRBJ2-1; possible D gene TRBD2, 6 bases. V was pared by 5 bases and J by 6 bases, with 14 bases between. This CDR3 spans 14 amino acids. The V gene's germline CDR1 is SGHTA and CDR2 FQGTGA. The CDR3 coding sequence is TGTGCCAGCAGCAGAGGGACTCGGAGCAATGAGCAGTTCTTC. Residues: CASSRGTRSNEQFF.

For the CDR3, the DNA is TGTGCCAGCAGTGACAGGCAGGGGCTCTATGGCTACACCTTC. It yields the protein CASSDRQGLYGYTF. V gene TRBV6-5 combines with J gene TRBJ1-2; possible D gene TRBD1, 6 bases. This CDR3 is 14 amino acids long. Trimming removed 5 bases at V and 4 bases at J, with 14 bases between. Germline V gives CDR1 MNHEY, CDR2 SVGAGI.

This chain uses TRBV11-2 with TRBJ2-7; D tentatively reads TRBD1 or TRBD2 (5 bases each). The length of the CDR3 is 14 residues. V lost 1 base and J 0 bases, leaving 7 bases between the germline ends. Germline CDR1 is SGHAT and CDR2 is FQNNGV. CDR3 sequence reads: CASSLAGGSYEQYF. In DNA, the CDR3 is TGTGCCAGCAGCTTAGCTGGGGGCTCCTACGAGCAGTACTTC.

About this clone: The sample holds other DNA sequences that translate to the same CDR3. The V and J genes are TRBV5-1 and TRBJ1-4, with 7 positions matching TRBD1. With V trimmed by 0 bases and J by 8 bases, 7 bases remained unmatched. CDR3 length: 15 amino acids. CDR1 is SGHRS and CDR2 is YFSETQ in the germline V gene. The CDR3 sequence: CASSLVTGVGEKLFF. The DNA for the CDR3 is TGCGCCAGCAGCTTGGTAACAGGGGTTGGCGAAAAACTGTTTTTT.

As for this clone: The identical CDR3 is also encoded by other nucleotide sequences in the sample. This sequence joins TRBV5-1 and TRBJ1-1, with 8 positions matching TRBD1. The germline V gene encodes CDR1 SGHRS and CDR2 YFSETQ. This CDR3 region has 15 residues. Trimming at V came to 0 bases and at J to 3 bases, leaving 4 bases not matched to a gene. CDR3 sequence reads: CASSLAGQGYTEAFF. CDR3 DNA sequence: TGCGCCAGCAGCTTGGCAGGACAGGGTTACACTGAAGCTTTCTTT. Supplemented by reference TRBV5-1 and TRBJ1-1, the full variable domain reads KAGVTQTPRYLIKTRGQQVTLSCSPISGHRSVSWYQQTPGQGLQFLFEYFSETQRNKGNFPGRFSGRQFSNSRSEMNVSTLELGDSALYLCASSLAGQGYTEAFFGQGTRLTVV.

The chain couples TRBV7-3 to TRBJ2-3, with 13 nucleotides matching TRBD2. The V gene end was trimmed by 4 bases and the J gene end by 3 bases; junction bases not matched to a gene: 13. CDR3 length: 19 residues. From germline, CDR1 is SGHTA and CDR2 FQGTGA. CDR3 residues: CASSSPGTSGAWRTDTQYF. The CDR3 region has the DNA TGTGCCAGCAGCTCCCCCGGGACTAGCGGGGCTTGGAGGACAGATACGCAGTATTTT.

This clone has just a few counts. V and J are TRBV10-2 and TRBJ1-1; D unclear. The CDR3 has 13 residues. Germline values: CDR1 WSHSY, CDR2 SAAADI. The V gene lost 10 bases and the J gene lost 0 bases, with 12 bases spanning the gap. CDR3 nucleotide sequence: TGCGCCACCGATAGAGGGATGAACACTGAAGCTTTCTTT. Residues: CATDRGMNTEAFF.

Written as DNA, the CDR3 is TGTGCCAGCAGTTACTCGGGGCCGTACGAGCAGTACTTC. This translates into CASSYSGPYEQYF. V gene TRBV6-6 combines with J gene TRBJ2-7, with D possibly matching TRBD1 (5 bases). The CDR3 runs to 13 residues. Trimming took off 0 bases at V and 4 bases at J, with 7 bases between the two ends. Looked up from germline, CDR1 is MNHNY and CDR2 is SVGAGI (reference sequence).

The chain employs TRBV11-3 and TRBJ2-1; 9 bases are shared with TRBD2. Trimming at V came to 4 bases and at J to 5 bases, leaving 6 bases not matched to a gene. The length of the CDR3 is 15 residues. CDR1 is SGHNT and CDR2 is YENEEA in the germline V gene. The CDR3 spells CASSSRLAVDNEQFF. CDR3 bases: TGTGCCAGCAGCTCCCGACTAGCGGTGGACAATGAGCAGTTCTTC. The variable domain in full, with the rest retrieved from reference TRBV11-3 and TRBJ2-1, is EAGVVQSPRYKIIEKKQPVAFWCNPISGHNTLYWYLQNLGQGPELLIRYENEEAVDDSQLPKDRFSAERLKGVDSTLKIQPAELGDSAVYLCASSSRLAVDNEQFFGPGTRLTVL.

The chain has TRBV18 and TRBJ2-1, with 7 bases lining up with TRBD1. Germline V gene lookup returns CDR1 KGHSH and CDR2 LQKENI. V trimming: 5 bases; J trimming: 2 bases; junction bases outside the gene matches: 6. This CDR3 spans 15 amino acids. In DNA form, the CDR3 reads TGTGCCAGCTCATTCTCAGGGGGAACCTACAATGAGCAGTTCTTC. Encoded protein: CASSFSGGTYNEQFF.

This clone was counted only a few times. V usage is TRBV5-1 and J usage is TRBJ2-5; perhaps D is TRBD1 or TRBD2 (6 bases each). Germline V gene sequence: CDR1 SGHRS, CDR2 YFSETQ. The CDR3 consists of 15 residues. Trimming cost V 4 bases and J 5 bases, with 18 bases left between them. The CDR3 bases are TGCGCCAGCAGCCAAATGGGGGGCGAGGAGGAGACCCAGTACTTC. Translation: CASSQMGGEEETQYF.

The CDR3: CASSPAPNTGELFF. CDR3 bases: TGCGCCAGCAGCCCCGCCCCGAACACCGGGGAGCTGTTTTTT. The V and J genes are TRBV5-1 and TRBJ2-2, with D unresolved. Trimming pared 4 bases from V and 0 bases from J, leaving 7 bases between. The CDR3 totals 14 residues. Germline CDR1 SGHRS, CDR2 YFSETQ.

J is TRBJ1-4 and V is TRBV5-1, with TRBD1 as a possible D gene (5 bases). The germline V gene encodes CDR1 SGHRS and CDR2 YFSETQ. V gave up 4 bases and J gave up 7 bases, with 14 bases separating them. The CDR3 runs to 14 residues. The CDR3 region is CASSPQAGTEKLFF. The CDR3 bases are TGCGCCAGCAGCCCGCAAGCGGGGACTGAAAAACTGTTTTTT.

V usage is TRBV28 and J usage is TRBJ1-2; possible D gene TRBD1, 5 bases. This CDR3 is built from 15 residues. Germline-derived CDR1 and CDR2 are MDHEN and SYDVKM. V lost 4 bases to trimming and J lost 4 bases, with 16 bases between them. CDR3 sequence: CASSSSPSGTYGYTF. DNA for the CDR3: TGTGCCAGCAGTTCTTCCCCTTCAGGGACCTATGGCTACACCTTC.

CDR3 sequence (DNA): TGTGCCAGCAGCTTATACAGATCCTATGGCTACACCTTC. Its protein product is CASSLYRSYGYTF. The chain links TRBV7-3 to TRBJ1-2; D unresolved. The CDR3 runs to 13 residues. Germline CDR1 reads SGHTA; CDR2 reads FQGTGA. Trimming took off 2 bases at V and 4 bases at J, with 8 bases between the two ends.

This clone was observed a few times. The V call is TRBV27, the J call TRBJ1-6; 7 bases fit TRBD1. Germline V CDR1 and CDR2: MNHEY, SMNVEV (reference sequence). CDR3 size: 16 residues. Trimming cost V 0 bases and J 7 bases; bases outside gene matches: 6. The CDR3: CASSLSTGATNSPLHF. The CDR3 DNA follows: TGTGCCAGCAGTTTATCCACAGGGGCGACAAATTCACCCCTCCACTTT.

This clone was seen more than once but under ten times. The chain joins TRBV2 to TRBJ1-1; weak D call: TRBD1 (6 bases). The CDR3 is 14 residues long. The V gene lost 8 bases and the J gene lost 5 bases, with 18 bases spanning the gap. Germline values: CDR1 SNHLY, CDR2 FYNNEI. CDR3 residues: CASLIKAGETEAFF. CDR3 in DNA: TGTGCCAGCCTCATCAAGGCAGGGGAAACTGAAGCTTTCTTT.

The gene calls are TRBV27 and TRBJ1-1; a weak D match, TRBD1 (5 bases). Germline V gene sequence: CDR1 MNHEY, CDR2 SMNVEV (reference sequence). The CDR3 length is 15 residues. Trimming removed 5 bases from V and 5 bases from J, with 18 bases in between. CDR3 nucleotides: TGTGCCAGCAGTCCCTACCCCGACAGTAGGACTGAAGCTTTCTTT. As protein: CASSPYPDSRTEAFF.

This clone was observed once. This chain joins TRBV29-1 and TRBJ1-2, with D possibly TRBD1 on 5 matching bases. The germline CDR1 and CDR2 sequences are SQVTM and ANQGSEA. The V gene lost 5 bases and the J gene lost 5 bases, with 15 bases spanning the gap. This CDR3 has 13 amino acids. The CDR3 DNA follows: TGCAGCGTTAGCAGGGAAGGGAGGTATGGCTACACCTTC. Translation gives CSVSREGRYGYTF.